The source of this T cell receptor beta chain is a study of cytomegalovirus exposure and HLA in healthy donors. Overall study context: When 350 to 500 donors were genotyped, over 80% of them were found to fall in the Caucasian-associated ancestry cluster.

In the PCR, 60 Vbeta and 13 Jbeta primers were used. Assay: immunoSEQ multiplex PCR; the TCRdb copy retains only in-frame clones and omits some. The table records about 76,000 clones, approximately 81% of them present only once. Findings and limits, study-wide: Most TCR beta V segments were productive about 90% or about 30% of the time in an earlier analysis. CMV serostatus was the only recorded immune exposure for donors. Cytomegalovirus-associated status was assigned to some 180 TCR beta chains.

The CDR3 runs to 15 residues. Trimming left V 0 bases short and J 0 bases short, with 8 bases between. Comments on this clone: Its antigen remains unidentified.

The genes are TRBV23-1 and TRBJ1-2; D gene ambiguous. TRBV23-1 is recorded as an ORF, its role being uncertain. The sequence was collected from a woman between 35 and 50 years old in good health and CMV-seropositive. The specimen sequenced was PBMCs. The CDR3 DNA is TGCGCCAGCAGTCAATCTACAGTTACTAACTATGGCTACACCTTC. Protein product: CASSQSTVTNYGYTF.